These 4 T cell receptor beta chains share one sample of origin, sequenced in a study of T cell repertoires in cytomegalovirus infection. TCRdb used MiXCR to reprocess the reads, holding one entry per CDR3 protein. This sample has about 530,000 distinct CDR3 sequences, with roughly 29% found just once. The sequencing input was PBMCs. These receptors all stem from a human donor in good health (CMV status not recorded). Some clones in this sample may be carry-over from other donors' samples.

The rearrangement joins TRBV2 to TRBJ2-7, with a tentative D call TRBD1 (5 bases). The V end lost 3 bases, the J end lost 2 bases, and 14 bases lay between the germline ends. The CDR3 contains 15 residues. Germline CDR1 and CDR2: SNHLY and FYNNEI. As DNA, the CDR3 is TGTGCCAGCAGTGACCGGGCCGCAGGGCCCTACGAGCAGTACTTC. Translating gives CASSDRAAGPYEQYF.

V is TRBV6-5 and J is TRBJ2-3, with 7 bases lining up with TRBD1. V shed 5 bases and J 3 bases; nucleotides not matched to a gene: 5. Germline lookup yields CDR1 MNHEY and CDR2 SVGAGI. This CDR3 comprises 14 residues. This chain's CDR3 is CASSTTGPTDTQYF. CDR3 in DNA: TGTGCCAGCAGTACGACAGGGCCGACAGATACGCAGTATTTT.

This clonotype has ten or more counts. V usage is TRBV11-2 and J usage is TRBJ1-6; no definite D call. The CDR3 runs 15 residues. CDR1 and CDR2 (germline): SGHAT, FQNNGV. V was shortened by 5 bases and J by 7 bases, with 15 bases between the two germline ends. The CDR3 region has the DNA TGTGCCAGCAGCCTACAGACCGGAACCAATTCACCCCTCCACTTT. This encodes CASSLQTGTNSPLHF.

CDR3: CASSLYQIAGRTDTQYF. CDR3 coding DNA: TGTGCCAGCAGTTTATACCAAATAGCGGGCCGCACAGATACGCAGTATTTT. This rearrangement joins TRBV27 to TRBJ2-3; 7 nucleotides line up with TRBD2. V gave up 1 base and J gave up 1 base; unmatched junction bases: 8. Germline-derived CDR1 and CDR2 are MNHEY and SMNVEV (reference sequence). The CDR3 is 17 residues long.